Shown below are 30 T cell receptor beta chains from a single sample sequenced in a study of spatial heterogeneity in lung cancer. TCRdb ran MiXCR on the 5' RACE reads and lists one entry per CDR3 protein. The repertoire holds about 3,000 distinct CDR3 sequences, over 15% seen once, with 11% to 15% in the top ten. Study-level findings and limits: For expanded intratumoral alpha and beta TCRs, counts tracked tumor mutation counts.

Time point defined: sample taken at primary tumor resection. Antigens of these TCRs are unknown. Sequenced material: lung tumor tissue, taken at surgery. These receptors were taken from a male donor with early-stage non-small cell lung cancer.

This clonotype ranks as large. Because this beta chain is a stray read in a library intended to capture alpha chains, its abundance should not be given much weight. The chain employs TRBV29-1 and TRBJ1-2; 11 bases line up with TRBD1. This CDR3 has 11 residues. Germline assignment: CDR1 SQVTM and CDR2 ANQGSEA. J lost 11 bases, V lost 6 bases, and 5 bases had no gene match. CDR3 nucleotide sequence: TGCAGCGTCACGGGACAGGGGGAGTACACCTTC. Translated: CSVTGQGEYTF.

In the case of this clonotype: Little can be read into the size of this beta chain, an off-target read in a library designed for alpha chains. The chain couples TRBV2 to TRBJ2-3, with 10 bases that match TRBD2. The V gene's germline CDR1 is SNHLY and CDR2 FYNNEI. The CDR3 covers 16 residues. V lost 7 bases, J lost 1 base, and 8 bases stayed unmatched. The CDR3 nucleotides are TGTGCCAGCATTTTTATCGGACTAGCGGGCACAGATACGCAGTATTTT. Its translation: CASIFIGLAGTDTQYF. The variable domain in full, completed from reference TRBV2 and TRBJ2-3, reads EPEVTQTPSHQVTQMGQEVILRCVPISNHLYFYWYRQILGQKVEFLVSFYNNEISEKSEIFDDQFSVERPDGSNFTLKIRSTKLEDSAMYFCASIFIGLAGTDTQYFGPGTRLTVL.

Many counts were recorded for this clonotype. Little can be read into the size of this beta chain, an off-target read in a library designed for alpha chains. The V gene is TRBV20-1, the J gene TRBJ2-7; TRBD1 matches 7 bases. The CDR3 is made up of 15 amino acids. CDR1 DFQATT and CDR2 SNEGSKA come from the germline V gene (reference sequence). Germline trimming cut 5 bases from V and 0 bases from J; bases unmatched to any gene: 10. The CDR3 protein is CSASRTGPISYEQYF. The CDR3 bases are TGCAGTGCTTCAAGGACAGGACCGATCTCCTACGAGCAGTACTTC.

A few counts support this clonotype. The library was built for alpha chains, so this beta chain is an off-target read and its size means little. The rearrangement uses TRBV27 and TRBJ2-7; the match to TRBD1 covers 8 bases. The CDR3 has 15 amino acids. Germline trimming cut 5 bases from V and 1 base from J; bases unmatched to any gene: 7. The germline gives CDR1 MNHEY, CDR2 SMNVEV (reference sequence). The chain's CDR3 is CASSLTGQGSYEQYF. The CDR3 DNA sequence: TGTGCCAGCAGTCTTACCGGACAGGGATCCTACGAGCAGTACTTC.

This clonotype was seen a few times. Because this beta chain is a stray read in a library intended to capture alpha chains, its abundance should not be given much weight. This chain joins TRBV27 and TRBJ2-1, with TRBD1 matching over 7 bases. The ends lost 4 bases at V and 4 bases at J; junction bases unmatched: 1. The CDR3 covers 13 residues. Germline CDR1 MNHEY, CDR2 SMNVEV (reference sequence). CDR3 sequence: CASSYRGYNEQFF. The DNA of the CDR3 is TGTGCCAGCAGTTACAGGGGTTACAATGAGCAGTTCTTC.

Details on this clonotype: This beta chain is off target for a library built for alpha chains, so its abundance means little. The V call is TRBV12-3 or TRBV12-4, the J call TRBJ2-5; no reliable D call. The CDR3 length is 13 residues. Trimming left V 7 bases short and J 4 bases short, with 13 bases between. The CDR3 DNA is TGTGCCAGCACCGAGACACTGACAGAGACCCAGTACTTC. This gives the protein CASTETLTETQYF.

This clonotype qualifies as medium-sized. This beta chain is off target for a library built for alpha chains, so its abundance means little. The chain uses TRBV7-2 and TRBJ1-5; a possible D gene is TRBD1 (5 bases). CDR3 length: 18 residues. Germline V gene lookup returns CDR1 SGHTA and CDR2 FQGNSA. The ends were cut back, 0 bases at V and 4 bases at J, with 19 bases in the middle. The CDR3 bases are TGTGCCAGCAGCTTAGCGCGGGGGACTCTGTTGGCTAATCAGCCCCAGCATTTT. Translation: CASSLARGTLLANQPQHF.

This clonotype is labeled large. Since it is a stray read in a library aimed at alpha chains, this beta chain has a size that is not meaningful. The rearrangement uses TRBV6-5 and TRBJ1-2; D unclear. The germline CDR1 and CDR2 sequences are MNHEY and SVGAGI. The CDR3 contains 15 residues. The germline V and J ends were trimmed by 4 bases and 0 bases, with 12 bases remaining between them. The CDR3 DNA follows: TGTGCCAGCAGTTCCGGGCCGACCTCTAACTATGGCTACACCTTC. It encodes CASSSGPTSNYGYTF.

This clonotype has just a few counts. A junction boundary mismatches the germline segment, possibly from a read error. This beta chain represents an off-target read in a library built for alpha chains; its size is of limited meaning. The chain's CDR3 is CASSAAGISYNEQFF. CDR3 nucleotides: TGTGCCAGTAGCGCTGCCGGGATCTCCTACAATGAGCAGTTCTTC. This chain connects TRBV9 to TRBJ2-1; maybe TRBD2 (5 bases). This CDR3 comprises 15 residues. Germline V gene sequence: CDR1 SGDLS, CDR2 YYNGEE.

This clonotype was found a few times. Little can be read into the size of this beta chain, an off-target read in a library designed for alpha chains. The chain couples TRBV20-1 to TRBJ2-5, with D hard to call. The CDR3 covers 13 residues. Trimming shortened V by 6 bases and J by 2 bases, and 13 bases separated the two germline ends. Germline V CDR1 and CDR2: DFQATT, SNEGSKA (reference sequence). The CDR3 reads CSAKDVYQETQYF. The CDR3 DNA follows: TGCAGTGCGAAGGACGTGTATCAAGAGACCCAGTACTTC.

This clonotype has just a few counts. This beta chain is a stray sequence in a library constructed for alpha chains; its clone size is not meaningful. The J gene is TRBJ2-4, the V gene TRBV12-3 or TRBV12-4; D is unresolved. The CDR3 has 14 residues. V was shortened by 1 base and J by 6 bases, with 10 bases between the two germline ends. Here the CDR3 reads CASSLGVPPNIQYF. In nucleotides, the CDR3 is TGTGCCAGCAGTTTAGGCGTCCCGCCAAACATTCAGTACTTC.

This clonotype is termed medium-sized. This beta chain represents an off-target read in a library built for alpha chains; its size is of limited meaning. The CDR3 protein is CASSTQGAPGANVLTF. DNA for the CDR3: TGTGCCAGCAGTACACAGGGGGCGCCTGGGGCCAACGTCCTGACTTTC. This chain uses TRBV6-6 with TRBJ2-6; 9 bases fit TRBD1. This CDR3 has 16 amino acids. The germline V gene has CDR1 MNHNY and CDR2 SVGAGI (reference sequence). Trimming cost V 5 bases and J 2 bases; bases outside gene matches: 4.

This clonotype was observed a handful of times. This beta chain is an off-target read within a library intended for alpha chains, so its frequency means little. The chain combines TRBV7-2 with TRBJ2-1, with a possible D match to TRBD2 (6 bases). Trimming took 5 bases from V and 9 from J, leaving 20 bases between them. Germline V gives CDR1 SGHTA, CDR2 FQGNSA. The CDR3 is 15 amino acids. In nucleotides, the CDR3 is TGTGCCAGCAGCCCGCCTGGAGGGGCCTTAGCTGAGCAGTTCTTC. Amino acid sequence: CASSPPGGALAEQFF. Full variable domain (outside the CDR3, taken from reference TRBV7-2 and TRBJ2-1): GAGVSQSPSNKVTEKGKDVELRCDPISGHTALYWYRQSLGQGLEFLIYFQGNSAPDKSGLPSDRFSAERTGGSVSTLTIQRTQQEDSAVYLCASSPPGGALAEQFFGPGTRLTVL.

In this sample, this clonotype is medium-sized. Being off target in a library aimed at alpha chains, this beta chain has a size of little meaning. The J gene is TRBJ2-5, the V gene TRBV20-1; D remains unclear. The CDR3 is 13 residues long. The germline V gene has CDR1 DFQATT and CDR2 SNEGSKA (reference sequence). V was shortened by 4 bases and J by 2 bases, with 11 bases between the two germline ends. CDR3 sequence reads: CSATLSVQETQYF. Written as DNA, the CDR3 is TGCAGTGCTACGTTGTCAGTGCAAGAGACCCAGTACTTC.

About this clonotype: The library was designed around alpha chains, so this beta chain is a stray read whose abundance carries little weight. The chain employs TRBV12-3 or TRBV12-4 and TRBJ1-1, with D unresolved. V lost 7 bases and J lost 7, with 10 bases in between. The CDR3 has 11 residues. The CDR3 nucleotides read TGTGCCAGCACCGAGTCTGGTGAAGCTTTCTTT. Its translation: CASTESGEAFF.

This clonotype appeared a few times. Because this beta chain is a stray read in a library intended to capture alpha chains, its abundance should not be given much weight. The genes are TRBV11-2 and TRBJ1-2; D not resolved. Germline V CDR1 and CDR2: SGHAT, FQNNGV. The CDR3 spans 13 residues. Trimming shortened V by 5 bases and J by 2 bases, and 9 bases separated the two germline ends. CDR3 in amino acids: CASSPELNYGYTF. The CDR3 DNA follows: TGTGCCAGCAGCCCTGAACTCAACTATGGCTACACCTTC.

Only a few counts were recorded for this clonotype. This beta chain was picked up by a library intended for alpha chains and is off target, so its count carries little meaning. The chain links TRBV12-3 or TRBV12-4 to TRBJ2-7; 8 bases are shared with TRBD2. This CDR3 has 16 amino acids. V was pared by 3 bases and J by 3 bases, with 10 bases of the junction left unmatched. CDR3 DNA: TGTGCCAGCAGTTTTTCCCGGGGGGGCCGTGGCTACGAGCAGTACTTC. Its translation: CASSFSRGGRGYEQYF.

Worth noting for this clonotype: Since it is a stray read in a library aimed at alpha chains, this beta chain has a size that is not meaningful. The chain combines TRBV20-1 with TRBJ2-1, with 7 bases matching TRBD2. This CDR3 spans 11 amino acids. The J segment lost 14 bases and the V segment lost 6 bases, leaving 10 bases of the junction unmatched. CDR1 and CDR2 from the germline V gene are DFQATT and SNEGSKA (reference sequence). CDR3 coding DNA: TGCAGTGCCAGTGGAGCGGGGAGAGAGTTCTTC. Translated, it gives CSASGAGREFF.

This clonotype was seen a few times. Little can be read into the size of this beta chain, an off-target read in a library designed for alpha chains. The CDR3 region has the DNA TGTGCCAGCAGCCCGACGGGGGGCAGGAGAGGGGCCAACGTCCTGACTTTC. It encodes CASSPTGGRRGANVLTF. This sequence joins TRBV6-5 and TRBJ2-6, with D possibly TRBD2 on 7 matching bases. The CDR3 has 17 residues. The germline V and J ends were trimmed by 6 bases and 4 bases, with 19 bases remaining between them. Germline-derived CDR1 and CDR2 are MNHEY and SVGAGI.

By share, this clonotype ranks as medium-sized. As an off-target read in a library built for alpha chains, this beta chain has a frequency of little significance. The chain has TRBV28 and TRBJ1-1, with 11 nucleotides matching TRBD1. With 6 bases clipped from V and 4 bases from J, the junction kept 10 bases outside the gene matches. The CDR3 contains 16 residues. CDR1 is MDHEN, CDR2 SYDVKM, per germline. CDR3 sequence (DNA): TGTGCCAGCAGCCGTCTCTCCGGGACAGGGGGCACTGAAGCTTTCTTT. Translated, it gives CASSRLSGTGGTEAFF.

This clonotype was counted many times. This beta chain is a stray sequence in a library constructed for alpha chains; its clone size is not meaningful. The CDR3 loop reads CSAATGNAYEQYF. The CDR3 DNA reads as TGCAGTGCTGCTACAGGGAATGCCTACGAGCAGTACTTC. The chain is built from TRBV20-1 and TRBJ2-7; possible D gene TRBD1, 6 bases. CDR1 and CDR2 from the germline V gene are DFQATT and SNEGSKA (reference sequence). The CDR3 runs to 13 residues. Trimming pared 5 bases from V and 2 bases from J, leaving 13 bases between.

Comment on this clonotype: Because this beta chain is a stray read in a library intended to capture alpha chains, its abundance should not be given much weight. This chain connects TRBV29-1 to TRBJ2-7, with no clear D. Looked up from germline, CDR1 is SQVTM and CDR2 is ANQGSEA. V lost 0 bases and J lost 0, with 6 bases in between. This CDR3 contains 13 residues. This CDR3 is CSVEEGTSYEQYF. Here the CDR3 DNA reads TGCAGCGTTGAAGAGGGCACCTCCTACGAGCAGTACTTC.

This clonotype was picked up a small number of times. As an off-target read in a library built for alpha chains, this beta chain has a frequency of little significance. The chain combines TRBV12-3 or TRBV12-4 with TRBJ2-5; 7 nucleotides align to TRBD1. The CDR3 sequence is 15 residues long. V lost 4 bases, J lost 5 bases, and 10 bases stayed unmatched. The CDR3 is CASSYLGQWSETQYF. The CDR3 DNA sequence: TGTGCCAGCAGTTATTTGGGACAGTGGTCGGAGACCCAGTACTTC.

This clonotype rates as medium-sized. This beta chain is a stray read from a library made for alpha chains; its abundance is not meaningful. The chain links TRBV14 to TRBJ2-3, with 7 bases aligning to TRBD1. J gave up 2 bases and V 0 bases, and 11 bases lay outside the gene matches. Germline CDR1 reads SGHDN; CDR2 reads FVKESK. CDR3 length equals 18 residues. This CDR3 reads CASSQELKRTGITDTQYF. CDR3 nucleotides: TGTGCCAGCAGCCAAGAGTTAAAAAGGACAGGAATCACAGATACGCAGTATTTT.

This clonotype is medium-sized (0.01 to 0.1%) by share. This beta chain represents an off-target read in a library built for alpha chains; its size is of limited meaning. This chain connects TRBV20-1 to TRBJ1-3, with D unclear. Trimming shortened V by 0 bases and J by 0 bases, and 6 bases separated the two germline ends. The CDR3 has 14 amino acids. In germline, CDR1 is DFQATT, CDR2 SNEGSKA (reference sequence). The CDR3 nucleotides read TGCAGTGCTAGAGACTTTAACTCTGGAAACACCATATATTTT. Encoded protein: CSARDFNSGNTIYF.

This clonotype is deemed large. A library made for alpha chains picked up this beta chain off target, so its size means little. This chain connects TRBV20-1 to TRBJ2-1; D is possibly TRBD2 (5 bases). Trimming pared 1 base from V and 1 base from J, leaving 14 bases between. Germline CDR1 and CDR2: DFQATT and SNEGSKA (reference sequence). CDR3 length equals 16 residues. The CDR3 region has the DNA TGCAGTGCTAGAGGGTTACTAGTGTGGTCCTACAATGAGCAGTTCTTC. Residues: CSARGLLVWSYNEQFF.

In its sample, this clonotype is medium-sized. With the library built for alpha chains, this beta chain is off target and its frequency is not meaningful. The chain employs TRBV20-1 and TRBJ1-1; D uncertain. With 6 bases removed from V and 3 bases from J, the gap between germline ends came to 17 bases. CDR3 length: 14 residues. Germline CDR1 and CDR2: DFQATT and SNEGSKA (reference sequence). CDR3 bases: TGCAGTGCCAAGGATCCTCGGAGGTACACTGAAGCTTTCTTT. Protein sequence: CSAKDPRRYTEAFF.

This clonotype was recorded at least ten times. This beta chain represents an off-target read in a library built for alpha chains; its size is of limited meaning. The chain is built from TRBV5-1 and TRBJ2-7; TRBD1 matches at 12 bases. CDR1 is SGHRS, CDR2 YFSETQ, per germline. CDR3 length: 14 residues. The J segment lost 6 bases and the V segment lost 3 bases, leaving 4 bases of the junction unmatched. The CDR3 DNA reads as TGCGCCAGCAGCTCGGGGACAGGGGGCTCCGAGCAGTACTTC. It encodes CASSSGTGGSEQYF.

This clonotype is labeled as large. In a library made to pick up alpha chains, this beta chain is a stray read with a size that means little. The CDR3 loop reads CASSFEAAYEQYF. In DNA form, the CDR3 reads TGTGCCAGCAGCTTCGAGGCAGCCTACGAGCAGTACTTC. The chain couples TRBV5-4 to TRBJ2-7, with unresolved D. V lost 2 bases and J lost 2, with 8 bases in between. The CDR3 has 13 amino acids. The germline CDR1 and CDR2 sequences are SGHNT and YYREEE (reference sequence).

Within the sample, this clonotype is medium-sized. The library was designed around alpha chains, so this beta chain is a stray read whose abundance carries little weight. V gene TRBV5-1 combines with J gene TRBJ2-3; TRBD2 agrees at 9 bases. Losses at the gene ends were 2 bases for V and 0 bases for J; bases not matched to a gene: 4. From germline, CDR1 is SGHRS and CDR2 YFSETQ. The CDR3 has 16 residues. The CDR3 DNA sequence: TGCGCCAGCAGCTTACGACTAGCGGCTAGCACAGATACGCAGTATTTT. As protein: CASSLRLAASTDTQYF.